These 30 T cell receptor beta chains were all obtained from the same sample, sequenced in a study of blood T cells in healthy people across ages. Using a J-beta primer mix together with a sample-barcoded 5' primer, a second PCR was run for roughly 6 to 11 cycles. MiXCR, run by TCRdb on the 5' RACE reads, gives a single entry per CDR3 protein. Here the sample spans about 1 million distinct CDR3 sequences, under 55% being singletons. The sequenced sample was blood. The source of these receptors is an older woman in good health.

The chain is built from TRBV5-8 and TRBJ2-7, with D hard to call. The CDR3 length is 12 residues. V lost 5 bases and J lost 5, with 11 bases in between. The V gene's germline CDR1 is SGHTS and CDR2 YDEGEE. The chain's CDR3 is CASSPLSNEQYF. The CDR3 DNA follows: TGTGCCAGCAGTCCCCTTAGCAACGAGCAGTACTTC. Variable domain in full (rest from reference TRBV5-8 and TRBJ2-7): EAGVTQSPTHLIKTRGQQATLRCSPISGHTSVYWYQQALGLGLQFLLWYDEGEERNRGNFPPRFSGRQFPNYSSELNVNALELEDSALYLCASSPLSNEQYFGPGTRLTVT.

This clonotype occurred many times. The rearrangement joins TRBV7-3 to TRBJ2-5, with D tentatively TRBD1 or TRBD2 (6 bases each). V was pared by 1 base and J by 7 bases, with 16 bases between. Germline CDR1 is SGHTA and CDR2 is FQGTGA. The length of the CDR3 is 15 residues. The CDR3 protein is CASSLNGGLVGTQYF. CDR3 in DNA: TGTGCCAGCAGCTTAAACGGGGGCCTGGTCGGGACCCAGTACTTC.

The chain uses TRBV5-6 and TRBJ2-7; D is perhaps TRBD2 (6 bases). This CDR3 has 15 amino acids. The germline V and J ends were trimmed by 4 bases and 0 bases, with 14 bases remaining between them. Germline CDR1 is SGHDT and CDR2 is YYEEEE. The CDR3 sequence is CASSPGISGSYEQYF. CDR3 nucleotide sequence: TGTGCCAGCAGCCCCGGGATTAGCGGCTCCTACGAGCAGTACTTC.

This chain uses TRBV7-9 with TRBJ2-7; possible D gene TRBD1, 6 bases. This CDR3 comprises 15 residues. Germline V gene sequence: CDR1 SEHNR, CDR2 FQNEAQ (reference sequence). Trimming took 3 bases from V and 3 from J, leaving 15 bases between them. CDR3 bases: TGTGCCAGCAGCTTGGGGGCCAGGTGGGTCTACGAGCAGTACTTC. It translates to CASSLGARWVYEQYF.

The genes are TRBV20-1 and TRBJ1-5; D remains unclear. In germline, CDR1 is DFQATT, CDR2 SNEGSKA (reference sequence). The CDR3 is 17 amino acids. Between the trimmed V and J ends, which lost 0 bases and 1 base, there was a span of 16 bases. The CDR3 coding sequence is TGCAGTGCTAGAGATCCTTCCACTGGGCTCAGCAATCAGCCCCAGCATTTT. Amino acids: CSARDPSTGLSNQPQHF.

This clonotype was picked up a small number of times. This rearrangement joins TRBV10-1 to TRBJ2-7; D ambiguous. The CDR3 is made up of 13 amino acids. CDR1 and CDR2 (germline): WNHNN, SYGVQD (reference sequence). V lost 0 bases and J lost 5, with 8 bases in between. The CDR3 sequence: CASSESGRNEQYF. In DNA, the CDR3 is TGCGCCAGCAGTGAGTCGGGAAGGAACGAGCAGTACTTC.

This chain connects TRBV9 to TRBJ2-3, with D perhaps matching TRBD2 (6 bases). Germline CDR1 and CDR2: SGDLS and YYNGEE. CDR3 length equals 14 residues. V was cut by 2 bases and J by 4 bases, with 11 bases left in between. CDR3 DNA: TGTGCCAGCAGCGTGGATGGGGACTCAGATACGCAGTATTTT. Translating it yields CASSVDGDSDTQYF.

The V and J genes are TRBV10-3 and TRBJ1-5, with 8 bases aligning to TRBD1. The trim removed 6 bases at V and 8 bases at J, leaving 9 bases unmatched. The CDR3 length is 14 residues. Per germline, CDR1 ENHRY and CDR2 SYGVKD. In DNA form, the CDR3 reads TGTGCCATCAGAAACCGGACAGGGAGTGAGCCCCAGCATTTT. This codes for CAIRNRTGSEPQHF.

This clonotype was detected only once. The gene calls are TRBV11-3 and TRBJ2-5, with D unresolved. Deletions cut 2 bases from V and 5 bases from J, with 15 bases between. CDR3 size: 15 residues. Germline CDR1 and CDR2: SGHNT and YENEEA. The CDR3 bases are TGTGCCAGCAGCTTAACTCGCCCCGGTGACGAGACCCAGTACTTC. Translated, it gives CASSLTRPGDETQYF.

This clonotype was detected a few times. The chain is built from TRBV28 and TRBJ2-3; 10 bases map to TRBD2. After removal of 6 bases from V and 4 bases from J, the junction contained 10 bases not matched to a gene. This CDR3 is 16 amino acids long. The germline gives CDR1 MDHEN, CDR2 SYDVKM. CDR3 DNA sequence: TGTGCCAGCAGAGGCGGGACTAGCGCTTCAGCAGATACGCAGTATTTT. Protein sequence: CASRGGTSASADTQYF.

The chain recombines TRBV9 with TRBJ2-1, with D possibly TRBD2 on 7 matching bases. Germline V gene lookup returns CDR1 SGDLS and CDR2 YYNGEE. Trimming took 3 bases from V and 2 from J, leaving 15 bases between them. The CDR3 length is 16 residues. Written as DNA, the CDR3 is TGTGCCAGCAGCGATGGGGGGGCAGCCACCTACAATGAGCAGTTCTTC. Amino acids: CASSDGGAATYNEQFF. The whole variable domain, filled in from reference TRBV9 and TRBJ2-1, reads DSGVTQTPKHLITATGQRVTLRCSPRSGDLSVYWYQQSLDQGLQFLIQYYNGEERAKGNILERFSAQQFPDLHSELNLSSLELGDSALYFCASSDGGAATYNEQFFGPGTRLTVL.

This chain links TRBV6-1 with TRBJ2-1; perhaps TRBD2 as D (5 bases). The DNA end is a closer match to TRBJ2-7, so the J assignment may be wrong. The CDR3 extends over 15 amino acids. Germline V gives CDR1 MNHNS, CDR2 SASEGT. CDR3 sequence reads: CASSDRASSYNEQYF. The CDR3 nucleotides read TGTGCCAGCAGTGACCGGGCTAGCTCCTACAATGAGCAGTACTTC.

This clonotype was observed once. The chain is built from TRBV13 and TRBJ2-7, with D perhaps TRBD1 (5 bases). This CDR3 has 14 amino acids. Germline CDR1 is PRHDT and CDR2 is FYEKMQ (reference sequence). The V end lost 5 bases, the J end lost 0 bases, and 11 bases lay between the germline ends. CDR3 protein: CASSRWTFSYEQYF. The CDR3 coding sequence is TGTGCCAGCAGCCGATGGACATTCTCCTACGAGCAGTACTTC.

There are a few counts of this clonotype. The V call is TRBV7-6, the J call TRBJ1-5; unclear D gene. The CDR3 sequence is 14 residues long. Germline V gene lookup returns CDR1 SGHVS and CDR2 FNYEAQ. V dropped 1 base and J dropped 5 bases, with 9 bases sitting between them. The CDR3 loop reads CASSLGADYQPQHF. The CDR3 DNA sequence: TGTGCCAGCAGCTTAGGTGCGGACTATCAGCCCCAGCATTTT.

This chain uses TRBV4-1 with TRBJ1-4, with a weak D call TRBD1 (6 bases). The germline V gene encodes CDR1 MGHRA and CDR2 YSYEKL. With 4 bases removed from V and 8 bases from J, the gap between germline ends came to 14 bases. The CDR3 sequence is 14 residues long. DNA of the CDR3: TGCGCCAGCAGCCGGACAGCGGGGCGCGAAAAACTGTTTTTT. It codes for CASSRTAGREKLFF.

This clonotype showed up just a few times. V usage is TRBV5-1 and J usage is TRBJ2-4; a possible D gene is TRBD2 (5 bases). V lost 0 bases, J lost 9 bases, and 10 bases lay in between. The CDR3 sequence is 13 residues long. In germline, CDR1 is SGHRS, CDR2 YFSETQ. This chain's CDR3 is CASSLALGGIQYF. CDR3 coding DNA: TGCGCCAGCAGCTTGGCTCTAGGAGGCATTCAGTACTTC.

CDR3 coding DNA: TGCAGTGCTAGAGACGGGAGCATCCAAGAGACCCAGTTCTTC. Its protein is CSARDGSIQETQFF. The chain is built from TRBV20-1 and TRBJ2-5, with D perhaps TRBD2 (6 bases). The end of the DNA is better explained by TRBJ2-1, so the J call may be wrong. The CDR3 runs 14 residues. Germline V lookup: CDR1 DFQATT, CDR2 SNEGSKA (reference sequence).

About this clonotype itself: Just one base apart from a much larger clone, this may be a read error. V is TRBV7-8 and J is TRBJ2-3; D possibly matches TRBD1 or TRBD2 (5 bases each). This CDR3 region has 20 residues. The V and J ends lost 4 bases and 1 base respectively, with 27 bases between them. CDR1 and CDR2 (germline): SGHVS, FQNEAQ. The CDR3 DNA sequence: TGTGCCAGCAGCTCAGCGTCCCGTATTAGCGTCCTCAGGGGCACAGATACGCAGTATTTT. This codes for CASSSASRISVLRGTDTQYF.

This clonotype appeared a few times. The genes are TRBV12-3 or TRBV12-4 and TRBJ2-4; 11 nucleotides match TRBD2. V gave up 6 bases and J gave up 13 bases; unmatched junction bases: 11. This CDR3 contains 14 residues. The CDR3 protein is CASRPTSGSGEQYF. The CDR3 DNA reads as TGTGCCAGCAGGCCAACTAGCGGGAGTGGGGAGCAGTACTTC.

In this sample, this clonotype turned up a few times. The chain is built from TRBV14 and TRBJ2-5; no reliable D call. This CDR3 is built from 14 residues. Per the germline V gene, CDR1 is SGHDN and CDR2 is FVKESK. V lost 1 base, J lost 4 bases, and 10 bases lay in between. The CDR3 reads CASSQGSPGETQYF. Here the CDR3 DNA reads TGTGCCAGCAGCCAAGGCAGTCCGGGAGAGACCCAGTACTTC.

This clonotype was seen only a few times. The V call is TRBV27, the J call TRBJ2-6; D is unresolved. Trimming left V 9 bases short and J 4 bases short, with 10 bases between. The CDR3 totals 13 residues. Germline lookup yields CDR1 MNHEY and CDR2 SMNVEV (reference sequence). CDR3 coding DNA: TGTGCCAGTCTTACCTGGGGGGCCAACGTCCTGACTTTC. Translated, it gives CASLTWGANVLTF.

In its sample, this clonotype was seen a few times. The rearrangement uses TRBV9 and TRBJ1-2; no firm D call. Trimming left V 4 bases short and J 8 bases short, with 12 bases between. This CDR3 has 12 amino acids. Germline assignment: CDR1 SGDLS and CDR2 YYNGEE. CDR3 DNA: TGTGCCAGCAGCCCAGATCCCGTGGGCTACACCTTC. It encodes CASSPDPVGYTF.

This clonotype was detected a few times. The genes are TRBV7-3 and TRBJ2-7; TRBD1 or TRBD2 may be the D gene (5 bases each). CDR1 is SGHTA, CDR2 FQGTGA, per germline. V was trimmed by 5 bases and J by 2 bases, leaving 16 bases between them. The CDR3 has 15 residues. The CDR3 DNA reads TGTGCCAGCAGCCAAACTGGGACGCCAACCTACGAGCAGTACTTC. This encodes CASSQTGTPTYEQYF. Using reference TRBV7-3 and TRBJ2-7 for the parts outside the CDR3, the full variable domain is GAGVSQTPSNKVTEKGKYVELRCDPISGHTALYWYRQSLGQGPEFLIYFQGTGAADDSGLPNDRFFAVRPEGSVSTLKIQRTERGDSAVYLCASSQTGTPTYEQYFGPGTRLTVT.

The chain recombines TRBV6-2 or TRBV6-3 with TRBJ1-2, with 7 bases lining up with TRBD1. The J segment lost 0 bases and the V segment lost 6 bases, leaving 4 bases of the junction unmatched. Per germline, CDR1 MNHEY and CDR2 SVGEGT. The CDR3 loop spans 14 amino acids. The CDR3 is CASSRDSANYGYTF. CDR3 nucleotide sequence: TGTGCCAGCAGCCGGGACAGCGCTAACTATGGCTACACCTTC.

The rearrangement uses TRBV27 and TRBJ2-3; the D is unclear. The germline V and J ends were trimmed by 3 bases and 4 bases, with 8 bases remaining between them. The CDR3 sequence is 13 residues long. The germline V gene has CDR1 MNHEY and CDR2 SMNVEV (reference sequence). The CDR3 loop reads CASSFLSSDTQYF. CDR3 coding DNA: TGTGCCAGCAGTTTCCTCTCATCAGATACGCAGTATTTT.

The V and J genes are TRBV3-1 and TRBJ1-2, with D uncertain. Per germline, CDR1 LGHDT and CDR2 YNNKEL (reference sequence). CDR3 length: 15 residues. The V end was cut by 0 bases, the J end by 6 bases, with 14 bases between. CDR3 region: CASSQESEWFNGYTF. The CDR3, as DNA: TGTGCCAGCAGCCAAGAGTCCGAATGGTTTAATGGCTACACCTTC.

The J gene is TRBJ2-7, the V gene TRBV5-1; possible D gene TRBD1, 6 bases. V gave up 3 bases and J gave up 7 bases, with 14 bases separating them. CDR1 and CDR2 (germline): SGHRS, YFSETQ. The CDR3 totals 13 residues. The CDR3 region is CASSSTGLLEQYF. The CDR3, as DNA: TGCGCCAGCAGCTCGACAGGCCTGCTGGAGCAGTACTTC. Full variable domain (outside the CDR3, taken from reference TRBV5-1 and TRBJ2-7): KAGVTQTPRYLIKTRGQQVTLSCSPISGHRSVSWYQQTPGQGLQFLFEYFSETQRNKGNFPGRFSGRQFSNSRSEMNVSTLELGDSALYLCASSSTGLLEQYFGPGTRLTVT.

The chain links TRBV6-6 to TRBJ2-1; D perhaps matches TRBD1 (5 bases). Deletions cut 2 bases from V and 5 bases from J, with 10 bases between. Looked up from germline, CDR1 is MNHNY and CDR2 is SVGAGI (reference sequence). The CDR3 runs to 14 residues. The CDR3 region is CASSYPTGDNEQFF. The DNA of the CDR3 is TGTGCCAGCAGTTACCCTACAGGAGACAATGAGCAGTTCTTC.

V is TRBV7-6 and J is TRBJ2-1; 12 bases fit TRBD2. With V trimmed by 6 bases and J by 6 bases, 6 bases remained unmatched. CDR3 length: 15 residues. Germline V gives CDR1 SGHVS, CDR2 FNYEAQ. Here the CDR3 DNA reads TGTGCCAGCAGACCCCTAGCGGGAGGGCGCAATGAGCAGTTCTTC. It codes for CASRPLAGGRNEQFF.

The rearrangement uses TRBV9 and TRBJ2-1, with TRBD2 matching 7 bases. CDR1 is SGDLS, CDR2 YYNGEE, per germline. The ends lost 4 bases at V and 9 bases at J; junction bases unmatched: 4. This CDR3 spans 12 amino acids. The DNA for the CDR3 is TGTGCCAGCAGCACCGCTAGCGGTGAGCAGTTCTTC. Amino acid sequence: CASSTASGEQFF.